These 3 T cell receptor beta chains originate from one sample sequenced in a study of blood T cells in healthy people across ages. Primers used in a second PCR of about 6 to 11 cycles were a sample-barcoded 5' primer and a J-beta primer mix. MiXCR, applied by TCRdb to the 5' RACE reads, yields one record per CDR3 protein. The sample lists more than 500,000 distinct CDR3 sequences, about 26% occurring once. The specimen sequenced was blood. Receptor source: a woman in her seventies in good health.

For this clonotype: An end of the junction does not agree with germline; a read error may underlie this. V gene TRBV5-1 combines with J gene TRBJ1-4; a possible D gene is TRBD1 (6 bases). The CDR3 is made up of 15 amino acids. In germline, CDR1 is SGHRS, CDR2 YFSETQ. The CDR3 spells CASSLAPSARGAVVF. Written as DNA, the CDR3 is TGCGCCAGCAGCTTGGCCCCTTCCGCAAGGGGGGCGGTGGTTTTT.

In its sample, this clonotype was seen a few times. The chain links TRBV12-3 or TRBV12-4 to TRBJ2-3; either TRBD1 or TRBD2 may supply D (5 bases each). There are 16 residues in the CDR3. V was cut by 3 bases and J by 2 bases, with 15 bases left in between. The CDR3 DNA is TGTGCCAGCAGTTTTAGACCTCCGGGGCCCACAGATACGCAGTATTTT. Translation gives CASSFRPPGPTDTQYF.

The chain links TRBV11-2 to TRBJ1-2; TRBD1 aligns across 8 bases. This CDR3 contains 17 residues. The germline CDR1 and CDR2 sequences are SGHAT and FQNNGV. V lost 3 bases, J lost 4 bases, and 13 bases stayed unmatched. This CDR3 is CASSFVERQGRAYGYTF. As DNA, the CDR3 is TGTGCCAGCAGCTTCGTTGAGAGACAGGGGAGGGCCTATGGCTACACCTTC.